This T cell receptor (beta chain) was observed in a study of OX40 agonist ivuxolimab in advanced cancers. Sequencing was performed with immunoSEQ multiplex PCR; in TCRdb, only in-frame clones are kept and a portion is missing. Of over 100,000 clones listed, 90% are singletons. About this clone: No antigen is known for it.

The study's findings and limits: The antigen specificity of the peripheral T cells (those that were expanded) was not determined.

The CDR3 is made up of 13 amino acids. V was trimmed by 6 bases and J by 0 bases, leaving 6 bases between them. Germline V gives CDR1 LGHNA, CDR2 YNFKEQ. The V and J genes are TRBV4-2 and TRBJ1-3; D not certain. The receptor was isolated from an adult with an advanced solid tumor such as melanoma, head and neck, liver or kidney cancer. The sample in question was CD4+ or CD8+ T cells sorted from blood, obtained in a trial of the OX40 agonist ivuxolimab. The CDR3 here is CASRGSSGNTIYF. The CDR3 nucleotides are TGTGCCAGCAGGGGGTCCTCTGGAAACACCATATATTTT.